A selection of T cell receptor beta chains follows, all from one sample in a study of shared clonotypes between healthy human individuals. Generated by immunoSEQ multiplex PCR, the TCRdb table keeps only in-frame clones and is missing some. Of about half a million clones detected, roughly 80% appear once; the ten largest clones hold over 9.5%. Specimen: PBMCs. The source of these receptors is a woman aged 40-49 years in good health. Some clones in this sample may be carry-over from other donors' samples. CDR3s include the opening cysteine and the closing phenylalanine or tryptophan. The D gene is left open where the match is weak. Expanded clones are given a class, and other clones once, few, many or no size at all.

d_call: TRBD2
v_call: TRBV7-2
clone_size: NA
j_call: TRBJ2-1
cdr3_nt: TGTGCCAGCAGCCCCGGGGGGACCCGGCAGTTCTTC
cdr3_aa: CASSPGGTRQFF

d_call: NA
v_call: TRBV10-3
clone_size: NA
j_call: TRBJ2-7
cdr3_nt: TGTGCCATCAGTCCAGGGTTCTACGAGCAGTACTTC
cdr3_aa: CAISPGFYEQYF

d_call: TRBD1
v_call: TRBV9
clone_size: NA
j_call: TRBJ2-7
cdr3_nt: TGTGCCAGCAGCGTCGGGCAGGGGGCTTACGAGCAGTACTTC
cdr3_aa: CASSVGQGAYEQYF

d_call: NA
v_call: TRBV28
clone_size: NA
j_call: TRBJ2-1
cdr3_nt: TGTGCCAGCACCGGGGGCTACAATGAGCAGTTCTTC
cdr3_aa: CASTGGYNEQFF

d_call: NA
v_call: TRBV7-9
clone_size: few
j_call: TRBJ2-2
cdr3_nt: TGTGCCAGCAGCGTAGCCGGGTCGGGAGTCACCGGGGAGCTGTTTTTT
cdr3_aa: CASSVAGSGVTGELFF

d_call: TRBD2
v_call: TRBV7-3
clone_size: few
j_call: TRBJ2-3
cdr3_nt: TGTGCCAGCAGCTTACGGGTGGCGGGAGGAGGGACAGATACGCAGTATTTT
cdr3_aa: CASSLRVAGGGTDTQYF

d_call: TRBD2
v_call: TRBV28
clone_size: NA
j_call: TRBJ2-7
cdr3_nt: TGTGCCAGCAGTTTTCTCTCACTAGCGGGAGCTTCCTACGAGCAGTACTTC
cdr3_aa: CASSFLSLAGASYEQYF

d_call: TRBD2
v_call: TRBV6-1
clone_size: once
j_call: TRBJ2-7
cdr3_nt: TGTGCCAGCAGTGAAGGGACTAGCGGGTCCTACGAGCAGTACTTC
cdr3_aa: CASSEGTSGSYEQYF

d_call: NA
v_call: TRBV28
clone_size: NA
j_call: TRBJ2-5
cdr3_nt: TGTGCCAGCAGTGGGACACACCTAATCCCAAGGGAGACCCAGTACTTC
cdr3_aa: CASSGTHLIPRETQYF

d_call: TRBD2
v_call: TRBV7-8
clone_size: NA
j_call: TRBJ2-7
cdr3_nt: TGTGCCAGCAGCTTGCTAGCGGGAGGTTACTACGAGCAGTACTTC
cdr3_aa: CASSLLAGGYYEQYF

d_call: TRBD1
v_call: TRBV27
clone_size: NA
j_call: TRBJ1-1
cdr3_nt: TGTGCCAGCAGTACACAGGGGGGAAACACTGAAGCTTTCTTT
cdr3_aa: CASSTQGGNTEAFF

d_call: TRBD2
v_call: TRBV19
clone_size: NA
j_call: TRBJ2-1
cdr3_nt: TGTGCCAGTGGGGCCAGCGGGAGATCGGGCGAGCAGTTCTTC
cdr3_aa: CASGASGRSGEQFF